This TCR beta chain was obtained from a study of cytomegalovirus exposure and HLA in healthy donors. PCR employed 60 Vbeta and 13 Jbeta primers. Original handling: Later work found 65 million to 90 million unique TCR beta chains, with 9.5 million to 12 million shared. The table came from immunoSEQ multiplex PCR; TCRdb's copy has only in-frame clones and leaves some out. V and J calls and clone size come straight from that table; D and trimming were deduced from the DNA. The sample lists about 140,000 clones, roughly 70% occurring once. The germline gives CDR1 MNHEY, CDR2 SMNVEV (reference sequence). Trimming stripped 3 bases from V and 1 base from J, with 25 bases between. The CDR3 is made up of 20 amino acids. Whole-study findings and limits: A previous analysis found most TCR beta V segments productive roughly 87% or roughly 30% of the time. It was reported that TCR beta sequences correctly inferred the HLA-A and HLA-B alleles for most subjects. A later analysis linked a missense variant in DCLRE1C to the trimming of TCR beta V and J genes.

Remarks on this clone: Its specificity is unknown.

The source material was PBMCs. This sequence joins TRBV27 and TRBJ2-1, with D tentatively TRBD2 (6 bases). The clonotype originates from a man aged 35 to 55 in good health and CMV-seronegative. The CDR3 bases are TGTGCCAGCAGTTTCCCCCCGATCCCCGGGGGACCGTCTTCCTACAATGAGCAGTTCTTC. As protein: CASSFPPIPGGPSSYNEQFF.